This T cell receptor beta chain was obtained from a study of T-cell memory formation after mild COVID-19. TCRdb re-called the 5' RACE reads with MiXCR, one entry per CDR3 protein. The data show approximately 170,000 distinct CDR3 sequences, over 10% seen once. V lost 5 bases to trimming and J lost 1 base, with 11 bases between them. CDR3 length: 15 residues. The germline V gene encodes CDR1 SEHNR and CDR2 FQNEAQ (reference sequence). In its sample, this clonotype was seen a few times. The antigen remains unidentified. Broader study findings: Clones which contracted sat mainly in CM and EM if CD4+, and in EMRA if CD8+.

The receptor was isolated from a man younger than 35 who had mild COVID-19 (a few samples of this study predate the infection). Cell type and time point are not known. This rearrangement joins TRBV7-9 to TRBJ1-4; D might be TRBD1 (5 bases). The source material was PBMCs or a T cell subset sorted from them (not recorded which). Here the CDR3 reads CASSHRQLTNEKLFF. CDR3 nucleotide sequence: TGTGCCAGCAGCCACCGACAGTTAACTAATGAAAAACTGTTTTTT.